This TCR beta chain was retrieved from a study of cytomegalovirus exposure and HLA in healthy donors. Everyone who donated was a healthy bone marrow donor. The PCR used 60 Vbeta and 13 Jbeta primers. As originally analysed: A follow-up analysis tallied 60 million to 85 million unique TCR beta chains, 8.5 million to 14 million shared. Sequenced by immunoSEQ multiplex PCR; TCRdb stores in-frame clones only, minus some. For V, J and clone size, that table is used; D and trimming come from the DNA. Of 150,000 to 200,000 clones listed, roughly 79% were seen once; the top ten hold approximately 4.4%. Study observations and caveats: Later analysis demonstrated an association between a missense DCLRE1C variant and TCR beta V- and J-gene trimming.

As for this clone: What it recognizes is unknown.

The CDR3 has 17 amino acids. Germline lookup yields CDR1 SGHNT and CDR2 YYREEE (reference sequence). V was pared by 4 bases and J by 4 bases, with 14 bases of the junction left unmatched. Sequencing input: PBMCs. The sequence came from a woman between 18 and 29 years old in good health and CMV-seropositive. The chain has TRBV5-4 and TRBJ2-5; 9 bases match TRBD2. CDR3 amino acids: CASSNPRVRGGGETQYF. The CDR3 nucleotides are TGTGCCAGCAGCAACCCGAGGGTGCGGGGGGGTGGAGAGACCCAGTACTTC.